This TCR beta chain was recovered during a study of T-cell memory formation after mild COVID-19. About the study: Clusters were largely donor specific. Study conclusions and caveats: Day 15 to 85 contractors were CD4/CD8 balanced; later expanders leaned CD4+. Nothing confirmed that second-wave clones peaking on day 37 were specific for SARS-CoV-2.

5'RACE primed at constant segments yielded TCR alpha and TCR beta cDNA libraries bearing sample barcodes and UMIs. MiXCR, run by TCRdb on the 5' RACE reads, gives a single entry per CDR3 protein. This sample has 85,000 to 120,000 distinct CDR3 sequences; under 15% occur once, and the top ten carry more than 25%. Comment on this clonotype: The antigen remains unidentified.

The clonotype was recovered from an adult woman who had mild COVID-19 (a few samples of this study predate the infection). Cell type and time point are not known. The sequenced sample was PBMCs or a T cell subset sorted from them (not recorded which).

Here the CDR3 reads CASSLIPTGPHEQFF. The CDR3 region has the DNA TGTGCCAGCAGCCTAATCCCGACAGGGCCGCATGAGCAGTTCTTC. V is TRBV7-9 and J is TRBJ2-1, with 7 bases fitting TRBD1. This CDR3 is 15 amino acids long. Trimming took 5 bases from V and 8 from J; bases not matched to a gene: 12. CDR1 and CDR2 (germline): SEHNR, FQNEAQ (reference sequence).